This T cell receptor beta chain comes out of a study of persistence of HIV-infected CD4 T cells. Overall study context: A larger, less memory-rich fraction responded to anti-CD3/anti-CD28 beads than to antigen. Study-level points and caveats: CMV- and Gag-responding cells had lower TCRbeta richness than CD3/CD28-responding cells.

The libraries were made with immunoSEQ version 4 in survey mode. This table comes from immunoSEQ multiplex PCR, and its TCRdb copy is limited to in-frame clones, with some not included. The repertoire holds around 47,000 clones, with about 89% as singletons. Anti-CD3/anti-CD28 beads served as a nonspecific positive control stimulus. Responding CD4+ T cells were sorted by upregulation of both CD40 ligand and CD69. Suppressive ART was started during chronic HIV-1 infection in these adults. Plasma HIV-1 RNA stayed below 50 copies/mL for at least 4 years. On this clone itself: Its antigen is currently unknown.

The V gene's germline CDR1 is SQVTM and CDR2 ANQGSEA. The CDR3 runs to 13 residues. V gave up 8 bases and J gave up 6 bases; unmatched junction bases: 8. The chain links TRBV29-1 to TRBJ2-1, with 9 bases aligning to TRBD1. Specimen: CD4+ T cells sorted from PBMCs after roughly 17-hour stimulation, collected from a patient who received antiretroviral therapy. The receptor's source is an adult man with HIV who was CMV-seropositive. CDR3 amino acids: CSSAGTGFNEQFF. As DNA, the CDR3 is TGCAGCTCCGCCGGGACAGGGTTCAATGAGCAGTTCTTC.